This T cell receptor (beta chain) was sequenced during a study of Ad26.COV2.S vaccination and SARS-CoV-2 variants. About the research overall: By the intramuscular route, Ad26.COV2.S was given once, or twice 56 days apart. Study-level findings and limits: Possibly, TCR breadth and depth analyses underestimated total T cell responses.

Clones were read by immunoSEQ multiplex PCR, and TCRdb kept only the in-frame ones, dropping some. The sample carries 240,000 or so clones, 88% recorded once. Trimming took 5 bases from V and 7 from J, leaving 9 bases between them. The CDR3 has 13 residues. The germline V gene has CDR1 LNHDA and CDR2 SQIVND (reference sequence). Regarding this clone: Its antigen is undetermined.

Treatment in this sample: some 20 received Ad26.COV2.S at low or high dose, single or two shots; several received placebo; per-sample allocation not given. Day 63 after the first injection of vaccine or placebo was the sampling time. V usage is TRBV19 and J usage is TRBJ1-6; D remains unclear. The sequence came from a person aged 18 to 65 who received the Ad26.COV2.S COVID-19 vaccine or a placebo. The sample was peripheral blood, taken in a trial of Ad26.COV2.S vaccine versus placebo. Written as DNA, the CDR3 is TGTGCCAGTAGTCCCCAGGAAAATTCACCCCTCCACTTT. Protein product: CASSPQENSPLHF.